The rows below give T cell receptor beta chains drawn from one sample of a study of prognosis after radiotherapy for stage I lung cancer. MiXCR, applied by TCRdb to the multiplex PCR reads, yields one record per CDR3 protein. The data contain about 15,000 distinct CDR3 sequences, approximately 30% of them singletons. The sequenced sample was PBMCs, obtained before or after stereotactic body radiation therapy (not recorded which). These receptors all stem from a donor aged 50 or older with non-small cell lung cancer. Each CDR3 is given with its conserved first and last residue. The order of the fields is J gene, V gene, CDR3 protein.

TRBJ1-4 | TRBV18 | CASSSGQLNEKLFF
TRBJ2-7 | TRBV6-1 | CASEGGRGTYEQYF
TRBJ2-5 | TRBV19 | CASSDRLAGAQGTQYF
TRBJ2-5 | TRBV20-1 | CSVLRWGSGLEETQYF
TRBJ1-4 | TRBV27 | CASSSTGPTNEKLFF
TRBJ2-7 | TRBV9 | CASSVAGTSGYEQYF
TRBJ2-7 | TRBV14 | CASSPYHTYEQYF
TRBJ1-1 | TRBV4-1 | CASSQEIYLIMNTEAFF
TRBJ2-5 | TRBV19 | CASRGRANSHYF
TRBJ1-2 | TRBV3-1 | CASSLLRNLSGIPYGYTF
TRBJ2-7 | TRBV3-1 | CASSLNYLQGGEQYF
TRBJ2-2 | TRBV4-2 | CASSQESGTNTGELFF
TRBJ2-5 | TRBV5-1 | CASSLVASGSETQYF
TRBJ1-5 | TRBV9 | CASSQGQGDQPEHF
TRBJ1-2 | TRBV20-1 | CSARGTGKTNYGYTF
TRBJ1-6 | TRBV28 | CASSLAGTLVTPLHF
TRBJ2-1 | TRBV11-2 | CASSLGQGRSYNEQFF
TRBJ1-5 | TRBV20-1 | CSARRQGNQPQHF
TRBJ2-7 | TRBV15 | CATSSRGTYEQYF
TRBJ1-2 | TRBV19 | CASSPGTVNYGYTF
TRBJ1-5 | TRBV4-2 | CASSQDWSPWSGAENQPQHF
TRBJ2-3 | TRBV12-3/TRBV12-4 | CASSFYGRVDTQYF
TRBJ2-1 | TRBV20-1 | CSAPVRFRDRSTNEQFF
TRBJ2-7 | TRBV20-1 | CSARDSLPTSGYEQYF
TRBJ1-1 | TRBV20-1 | CSARFGQGTSEAFF
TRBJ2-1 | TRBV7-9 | CASSLGLLSYNEQFF
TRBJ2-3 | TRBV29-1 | CSGGTSGTSTDTQYF
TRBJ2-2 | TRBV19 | CASMGLGSTGELFF
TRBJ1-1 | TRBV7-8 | CASSRPRSKTMNTEAFF
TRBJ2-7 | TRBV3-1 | CAGSPGEGLRQYF
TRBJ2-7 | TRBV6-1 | CASSEPGQGLGEQYF
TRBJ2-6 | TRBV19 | CASSRGGAGSNVLTF
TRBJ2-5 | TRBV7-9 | CASSLSGAETQYF
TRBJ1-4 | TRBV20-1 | CSARTPGAGEKLFF
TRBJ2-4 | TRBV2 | CASSEDRGVAKNIQYF
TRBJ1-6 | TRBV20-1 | CSARLRGLGAPLHF
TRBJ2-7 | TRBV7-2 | CASSLNRDYEQYF
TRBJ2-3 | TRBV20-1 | CSARTSYSTDTQYF
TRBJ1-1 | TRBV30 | CAWSARDSTEAFF
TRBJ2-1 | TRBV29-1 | CSVDEQFF
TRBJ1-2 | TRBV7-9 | CASSTRGGGAYGYTF
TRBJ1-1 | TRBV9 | CASSVEGTGFTEAFF
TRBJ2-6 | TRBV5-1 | CASSFYICSAINSGANVLTF
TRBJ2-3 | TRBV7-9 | CASSWGQSGDTQYF
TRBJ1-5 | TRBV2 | CASSDQEGFNQPQHF
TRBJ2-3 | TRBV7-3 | CASSLSGGPPVDTQYF
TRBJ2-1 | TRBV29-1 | CSVAVAGPQFF
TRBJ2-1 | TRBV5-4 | CASSLGQGSYNEQFF
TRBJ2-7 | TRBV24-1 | CATSDEQYF
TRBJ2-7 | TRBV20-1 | CSASGTATYEQYF
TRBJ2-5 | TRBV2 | CASSDRGRETQYF
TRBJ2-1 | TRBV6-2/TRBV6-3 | CASTPPYNEQFF